This TCR beta chain was sequenced during a study of cytomegalovirus exposure and HLA in healthy donors. Study results and caveats: Later analysis identified several of the most significant clusters that appeared linked to common viral pathogens. Later, an analysis showed that TCR beta chains associated with HLA were more clonally expanded than others that were equally common.

In the case of this clone: Antigen: not known.

This CDR3 region has 14 residues. The V gene's germline CDR1 is MNHEY and CDR2 SMNVEV (reference sequence). Trimming stripped 2 bases from V and 1 base from J, with 8 bases between. The PCR ran on 60 Vbeta and 13 Jbeta primers. Measured with immunoSEQ multiplex PCR; TCRdb has only the in-frame clones, and not every one. The sample lists 180,000 or so clones, roughly 76% occurring once. Sampled while nominally healthy, donors likely had unrecorded immune exposures. Sequenced: PBMCs. The chain employs TRBV27 and TRBJ2-5; no clear D. The sequence derives from a woman under 30 in good health and CMV-seropositive. The CDR3 nucleotides are TGTGCCAGCAGTTTAGGCGGCATCCAAGAGACCCAGTACTTC. Amino acids: CASSLGGIQETQYF.